The T cell receptor beta chain under discussion was sequenced for a study of T cell responses to AZD1222 COVID-19 vaccine. This clone has just a few counts. Method: immunoSEQ multiplex PCR; TCRdb's copy keeps in-frame clones and lacks some. The profile shows approximately 110,000 clones, more than 70% of them singletons. Trimming stripped 4 bases from V and 0 bases from J, with 10 bases between. The germline V gene encodes CDR1 LGHNA and CDR2 YNFKEQ. The CDR3 has 15 residues. The rearrangement links TRBV4-2 to TRBJ2-1, with D hard to call. This TCR was sampled from an adult who received the AZD1222 COVID-19 vaccine. This sample comprised peripheral blood, obtained 28 days after the second AZD1222 dose. The CDR3 protein is CASSPEESSYNEQFF. The CDR3 coding sequence is TGTGCCAGCAGCCCTGAGGAAAGCTCCTACAATGAGCAGTTCTTC.